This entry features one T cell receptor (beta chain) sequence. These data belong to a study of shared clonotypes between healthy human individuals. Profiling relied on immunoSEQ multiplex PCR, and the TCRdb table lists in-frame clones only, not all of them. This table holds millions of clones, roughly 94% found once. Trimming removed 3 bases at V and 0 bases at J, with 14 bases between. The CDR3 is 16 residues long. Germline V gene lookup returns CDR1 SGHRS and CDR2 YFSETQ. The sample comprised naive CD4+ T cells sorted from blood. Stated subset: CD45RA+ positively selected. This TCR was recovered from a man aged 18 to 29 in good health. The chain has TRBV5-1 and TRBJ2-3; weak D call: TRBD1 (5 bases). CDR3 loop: CASSSPARDSTDTQYF. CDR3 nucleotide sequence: TGCGCCAGCAGCTCGCCAGCCAGGGATAGCACAGATACGCAGTATTTT.